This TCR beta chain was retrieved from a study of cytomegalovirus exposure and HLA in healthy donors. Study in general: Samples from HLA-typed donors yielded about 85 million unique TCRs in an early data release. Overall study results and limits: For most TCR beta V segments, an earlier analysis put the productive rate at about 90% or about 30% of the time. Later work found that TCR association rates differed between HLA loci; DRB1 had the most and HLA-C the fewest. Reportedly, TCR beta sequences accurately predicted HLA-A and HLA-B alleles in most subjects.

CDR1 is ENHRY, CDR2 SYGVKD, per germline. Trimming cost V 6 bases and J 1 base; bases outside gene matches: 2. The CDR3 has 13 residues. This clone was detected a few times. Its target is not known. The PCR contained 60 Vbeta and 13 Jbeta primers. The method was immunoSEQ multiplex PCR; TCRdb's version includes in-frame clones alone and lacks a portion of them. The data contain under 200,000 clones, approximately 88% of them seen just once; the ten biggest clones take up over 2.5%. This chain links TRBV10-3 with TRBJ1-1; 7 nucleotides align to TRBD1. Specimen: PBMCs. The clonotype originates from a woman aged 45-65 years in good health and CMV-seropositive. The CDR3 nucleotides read TGTGCCATCAGAGGGGGCGAGAACACTGAAGCTTTCTTT. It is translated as CAIRGGENTEAFF.